This T cell receptor (beta chain) is drawn from a study of blood T cells in healthy people across ages. Points from the study as a whole: Diversity of TCR beta correlated strongly with naive T cell percentage. Among T cells, TCR beta diversity per million cells dropped roughly linearly as age rose. More naive CD4+ cells and higher diversity were found in long-lived than in aged donors.

Deletions cut 6 bases from V and 3 bases from J, with 11 bases between. Germline lookup yields CDR1 ENHRY and CDR2 SYGVKD. The CDR3 is made up of 14 amino acids. In the case of this clonotype: Its antigen is still unknown.

A second 7 to 11 cycle PCR used barcoded and J-beta primers. A single record per CDR3 protein comes from TCRdb applying MiXCR to the 5' RACE reads. The sample lists about 570,000 distinct CDR3 sequences; about 27% were seen once. The same sample was also used in a study of T cells of mothers and their children.

V is TRBV10-3 and J is TRBJ2-2; D unclear. The TCR was taken from a boy younger than 10 in good health. The specimen was blood. CDR3 loop: CAISSTEYTGELFF. CDR3 bases: TGTGCCATCAGCTCGACGGAATACACCGGGGAGCTGTTTTTT.